The 23 T cell receptor beta chains listed next were all sequenced from one sample in a study of blood T cell repertoires in COVID-19. Clones were read by immunoSEQ multiplex PCR, and TCRdb kept only the in-frame ones, dropping some. Found here are tens of thousands of clones, 88% of them singletons; the top ten hold just over 9.5%. The sample consisted of peripheral blood. The receptors were sampled from a man aged 45-65 years with active COVID-19.

The CDR3 nucleotides are TGCGCCAGCAGCCGTAGCGGGGCAAACTACAATGAGCAGTTCTTC. This encodes CASSRSGANYNEQFF. The chain recombines TRBV5-1 with TRBJ2-1, with 8 positions matching TRBD2. Germline CDR1 reads SGHRS; CDR2 reads YFSETQ. This CDR3 is 15 amino acids long. V trimming: 4 bases; J trimming: 3 bases; junction bases outside the gene matches: 6.

The chain is built from TRBV3-1 (or the pseudogene TRBV3-2) and TRBJ2-1; 7 nucleotides line up with TRBD1. The ends lost 2 bases at V and 7 bases at J; junction bases unmatched: 8. This CDR3 contains 15 residues. CDR1 and CDR2 from the germline V gene are LGHDT and YNNKEL (reference sequence). The CDR3 nucleotides read TGTGCCAGCAGCCAATTTGGGCAGGGGGAAAATGAGCAGTTCTTC. Protein: CASSQFGQGENEQFF.

This clone was seen once. V usage is TRBV15 and J usage is TRBJ2-7; 11 bases line up with TRBD1. After removal of 2 bases from V and 2 bases from J, the junction contained 5 bases not matched to a gene. The CDR3 is 16 amino acids. In germline, CDR1 is LNHNV, CDR2 YYDKDF (reference sequence). The CDR3 spells CATSRRTGGSAYEQYF. DNA of the CDR3: TGTGCCACCAGCAGAAGGACAGGGGGCAGCGCCTACGAGCAGTACTTC.

This chain uses TRBV11-2 with TRBJ1-1; D is perhaps TRBD1 (5 bases). The V end was cut by 2 bases, the J end by 1 base, with 14 bases between. CDR3 length equals 16 residues. Looked up from germline, CDR1 is SGHAT and CDR2 is FQNNGV. CDR3 protein: CASSLRIDSPNTEAFF. The CDR3 bases are TGTGCCAGCAGCTTACGTATAGACAGCCCGAACACTGAAGCTTTCTTT.

This chain connects TRBV28 to TRBJ2-3; D is perhaps TRBD2 (5 bases). CDR1 MDHEN and CDR2 SYDVKM come from the germline V gene. The V end lost 5 bases, the J end lost 0 bases, and 15 bases lay between the germline ends. The CDR3 is made up of 16 amino acids. The CDR3 coding sequence is TGTGCCAGCAGTCCCTCAAGAGCGGAGAGCACAGATACGCAGTATTTT. Protein product: CASSPSRAESTDTQYF.

The CDR3 nucleotides are TGTGCCAGTAGTAGGGCTAGCGGGAACTACGAGCAGTACTTC. Translating gives CASSRASGNYEQYF. The gene calls are TRBV19 and TRBJ2-7; 9 nucleotides match TRBD2. With 4 bases clipped from V and 3 bases from J, the junction kept 4 bases outside the gene matches. CDR3 size: 14 residues. Germline V gives CDR1 LNHDA, CDR2 SQIVND (reference sequence). Full variable domain (missing parts from reference TRBV19 and TRBJ2-7): DGGITQSPKYLFRKEGQNVTLSCEQNLNHDAMYWYRQDPGQGLRLIYYSQIVNDFQKGDIAEGYSVSREKKESFPLTVTSAQKNPTAFYLCASSRASGNYEQYFGPGTRLTVT.

This rearrangement joins TRBV28 to TRBJ2-5; TRBD2 agrees at 11 bases. The V and J ends lost 2 bases and 3 bases, in that order; junction bases with no gene match: 5. The CDR3 is 16 amino acids. CDR1 is MDHEN and CDR2 is SYDVKM in the germline V gene. CDR3 DNA: TGTGCCAGCAGTTTAATAACTAGCGGGGGCGAAGAGACCCAGTACTTC. Its protein product is CASSLITSGGEETQYF.

This rearrangement joins TRBV7-3 to TRBJ2-3; D unresolved. The CDR3 sequence is 13 residues long. Germline CDR1 SGHTA, CDR2 FQGTGA. Trimming shortened V by 5 bases and J by 1 base, and 7 bases separated the two germline ends. The DNA for the CDR3 is TGTGCCAGCAGCAACCCGGGCACAGATACGCAGTATTTT. Encoded protein: CASSNPGTDTQYF. The full variable domain, in which reference TRBV7-3 and TRBJ2-3 provide the parts outside the CDR3, is GAGVSQTPSNKVTEKGKYVELRCDPISGHTALYWYRQSLGQGPEFLIYFQGTGAADDSGLPNDRFFAVRPEGSVSTLKIQRTERGDSAVYLCASSNPGTDTQYFGPGTRLTVL.

V and J are TRBV7-3 and TRBJ2-2, with a possible D match to TRBD2 (6 bases). Germline CDR1 reads SGHTA; CDR2 reads FQGTGA. There are 15 residues in the CDR3. The ends were cut back, 2 bases at V and 1 base at J, with 8 bases in the middle. The CDR3 region is CASSLYSGNTGELFF. CDR3 DNA sequence: TGTGCCAGCAGCTTATATAGCGGGAACACCGGGGAGCTGTTTTTT.

The chain carries TRBV21-1 and TRBJ1-6. TRBV21-1 is a documented pseudogene. This CDR3 is 15 amino acids long. CDR3 sequence reads: CASTRRGSYNSPLHF. The CDR3, as DNA: TGTGCCAGCACGCGGAGGGGCTCCTATAATTCACCCCTCCACTTT.

V is TRBV7-8 and J is TRBJ2-7, with 11 bases that match TRBD2. The CDR3 is made up of 15 amino acids. Looked up from germline, CDR1 is SGHVS and CDR2 is FQNEAQ. Germline trimming cut 3 bases from V and 7 bases from J; bases unmatched to any gene: 8. CDR3 sequence (DNA): TGTGCCAGCAGCTTCACTAGCGGGAGTTTGGGAGAGCAGTACTTC. Its protein is CASSFTSGSLGEQYF.

This clone was observed a few times. V is TRBV6-6 and J is TRBJ2-3; 7 bases are a match to TRBD1. The CDR3 totals 15 residues. Germline V gene lookup returns CDR1 MNHNY and CDR2 SVGAGI (reference sequence). V dropped 6 bases and J dropped 5; count of bases not matched to a gene: 11. CDR3 in amino acids: CASRRQTGLGDTQYF. In DNA form, the CDR3 reads TGTGCCAGCAGGCGTCAGACAGGGTTGGGAGATACGCAGTATTTT.

The chain joins TRBV7-2 to TRBJ1-5; D ambiguous. CDR3 length: 13 residues. The V end was cut by 1 base, the J end by 6 bases, with 7 bases between. In germline, CDR1 is SGHTA, CDR2 FQGNSA. The CDR3 sequence is CASSLGRSQPQHF. In DNA form, the CDR3 reads TGTGCCAGCAGCTTAGGGAGGAGTCAGCCCCAGCATTTT.

CDR3 protein: CASRPPGVRSGITYNEQFF. CDR3 DNA: TGTGCCAGTAGGCCCCCGGGGGTCCGTAGCGGTATTACTTACAATGAGCAGTTCTTC. The chain joins TRBV19 to TRBJ2-1; D may be TRBD2 (6 bases). CDR1 is LNHDA, CDR2 SQIVND, per germline (reference sequence). The ends were cut back, 6 bases at V and 4 bases at J, with 28 bases in the middle. The CDR3 length is 19 residues.

The CDR3 reads CASRDDLALVEADTQYF. DNA for the CDR3: TGTGCTAGTAGGGATGATCTAGCCCTGGTAGAGGCAGATACGCAGTATTTT. J is TRBJ2-3 and V is TRBV12-5; D might be TRBD2 (5 bases). The V end lost 8 bases, the J end lost 4 bases, and 25 bases lay between the germline ends. Per the germline V gene, CDR1 is LGHNT and CDR2 is FRNRAP. The length of the CDR3 is 17 residues.

The gene calls are TRBV6-4 and TRBJ2-1, with 10 nucleotides matching TRBD2. From germline, CDR1 is MRHNA and CDR2 SNTAGT. Trimming cost V 4 bases and J 9 bases; bases outside gene matches: 9. CDR3 size: 15 residues. This chain's CDR3 is CASSVSASGSGEQFF. The DNA for the CDR3 is TGTGCCAGCAGTGTCTCCGCTAGCGGGAGTGGTGAGCAGTTCTTC.

This chain uses TRBV5-1 with TRBJ2-5, with TRBD2 identical over 9 bases. The length of the CDR3 is 15 residues. The germline CDR1 and CDR2 sequences are SGHRS and YFSETQ. Germline trimming cut 4 bases from V and 2 bases from J; bases unmatched to any gene: 6. The CDR3 region has the DNA TGCGCCAGCAGCCTCGGCGGGGGGGCGCAAGAGACCCAGTACTTC. Translation gives CASSLGGGAQETQYF.

The J gene is TRBJ2-1, the V gene TRBV9; 7 bases are shared with TRBD1. V shed 1 base and J 7 bases; nucleotides not matched to a gene: 14. The CDR3 covers 17 residues. Germline V gives CDR1 SGDLS, CDR2 YYNGEE. CDR3 loop: CASSVRGRQGGRNEQFF. CDR3 in DNA: TGTGCCAGCAGCGTAAGGGGGCGACAGGGTGGAAGAAATGAGCAGTTCTTC.

This clone appeared a few times. The rearrangement uses TRBV5-5 and TRBJ2-7; maybe TRBD1 (5 bases). The V gene's germline CDR1 is SGHKS and CDR2 YYEKEE (reference sequence). The CDR3 length is 15 residues. V lost 2 bases and J lost 3, with 15 bases in between. The CDR3, as DNA: TGTGCCAGCAGCTTAGACAGAGATAGTGGCTACGAGCAGTACTTC. Translating it yields CASSLDRDSGYEQYF.

In its sample, this clone was seen once. The CDR3 DNA reads as TGTGCCAGCAGGGCGGGTGGGCCAAAAGATACGCAGTATTTT. It codes for CASRAGGPKDTQYF. This chain links TRBV25-1 with TRBJ2-3; weak D call: TRBD2 (5 bases). This CDR3 has 14 residues. V lost 6 bases and J lost 5, with 15 bases in between. CDR1 is MGHDK, CDR2 SYGVNS, per germline.

The gene calls are TRBV6-2 or TRBV6-3 and TRBJ2-2; D not certain. In germline, CDR1 is MNHEY, CDR2 SVGEGT. The ends were cut back, 0 bases at V and 0 bases at J, with 14 bases in the middle. This CDR3 is 18 amino acids long. The CDR3 DNA reads as TGTGCCAGCAGTTACTCGAGTTGGGCTCAAACGAACACCGGGGAGCTGTTTTTT. Its translation: CASSYSSWAQTNTGELFF.

The V gene is TRBV9, the J gene TRBJ2-7; the match to TRBD2 covers 9 bases. Germline CDR1 is SGDLS and CDR2 is YYNGEE. Trimming removed 4 bases from V and 6 bases from J; junction bases left unmatched: 8. This CDR3 has 14 residues. The CDR3 sequence: CASSPRVSGGEQYF. The CDR3 bases are TGTGCCAGCAGCCCCCGGGTTAGCGGGGGCGAGCAGTACTTC.

The rearrangement uses TRBV30 and TRBJ1-5; unclear D gene. Germline V gene lookup returns CDR1 GTSNPN and CDR2 SVGIG (reference sequence). Trimming shortened V by 5 bases and J by 2 bases, and 16 bases separated the two germline ends. This CDR3 is built from 15 residues. The CDR3 sequence: CAWGPGSVGNQPQHF. The CDR3 nucleotides read TGTGCCTGGGGCCCGGGGTCAGTTGGCAATCAGCCCCAGCATTTT.